Described below is a single T cell receptor beta chain sequence and its context. Trimming took 6 bases from V and 2 from J; bases not matched to a gene: 3. The CDR3 consists of 13 residues. Germline CDR1 reads ENHRY; CDR2 reads SYGVKD. Naive CD8 isolation took CD45RO-negative cells positively selected for CCR7 and excluded terminally differentiated effector memory CD45RA+ cells. Each of the donors was a healthy adult who was HIV-negative and had not had a recent acute infection or vaccination. This record comes from a study of shared clonotypes between healthy human individuals. Looking at the study overall: The cohort comprised a couple of women and a few men. Their ages spanned 18 to 49 years.

Assay used: immunoSEQ multiplex PCR; TCRdb lists only in-frame clones, some missing. This table has about 2 million clones, just under 95% appearing once. The clonotype originates from a man aged 18 to 30 in good health. Sample: naive CD8+ T cells sorted from blood. The chain employs TRBV10-3 and TRBJ1-1; TRBD1 agrees at 7 bases. The CDR3 loop reads CAIRGTANTEAFF. The CDR3 DNA sequence: TGTGCCATCAGAGGGACAGCAAACACTGAAGCTTTCTTT.